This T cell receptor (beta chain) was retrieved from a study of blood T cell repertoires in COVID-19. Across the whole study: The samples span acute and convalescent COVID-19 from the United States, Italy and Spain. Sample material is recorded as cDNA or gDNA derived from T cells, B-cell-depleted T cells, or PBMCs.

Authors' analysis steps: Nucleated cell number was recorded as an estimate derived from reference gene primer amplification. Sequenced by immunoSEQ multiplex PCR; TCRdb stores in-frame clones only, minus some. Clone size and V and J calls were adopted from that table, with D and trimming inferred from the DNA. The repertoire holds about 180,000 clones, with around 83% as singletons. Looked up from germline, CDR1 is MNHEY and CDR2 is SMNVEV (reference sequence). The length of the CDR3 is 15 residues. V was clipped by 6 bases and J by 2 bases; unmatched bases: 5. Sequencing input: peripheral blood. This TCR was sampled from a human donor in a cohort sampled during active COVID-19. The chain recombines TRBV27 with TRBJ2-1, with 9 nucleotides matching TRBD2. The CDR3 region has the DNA TGTGCCAGCAGCCCTAGCGGGACCCCCTACAATGAGCAGTTCTTC. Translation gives CASSPSGTPYNEQFF.